The TCR beta chain under discussion was sequenced for a study of shared clonotypes between healthy human individuals (TCRdb year 2020). Study-level background: The cohort comprised a couple of women and a few men aged 18 to 49 years. For each donor, CD4 naive and CD4 memory were each run on three plates, CD8 naive on two plates, and CD8 memory on one plate. Blood TCR repertoires of a handful of healthy adults were deeply sequenced to estimate repertoire size and the extent of clonotype sharing between individuals. Different laboratories and diverse techniques were used to prepare libraries and sequence TCR repertoires, to increase sequencing depth and limit assay-specific biases. Leukapheresis yielded between about 0.94 and 9 billion PBMCs per donor. The paper's findings and limits, for the study overall: Estimated clonotype richness was generally larger for naive than for memory subsets. Even with the large sequencing depth, rarefaction of the sorted-subset datasets indicated that sequencing was incomplete. Based on pairwise subsampling, the degree of clonotype sharing among donors was expected to be affected by sequencing depth. Sampling was restricted to blood, and TCR repertoires in tissues likely differ from the TCR repertoires found in blood. Compared with non-shared clonotypes, clonotypes shared by all four sorted-subset donors had higher generation probabilities. The small number of donors limited the genetic and exposure-history diversity represented. Sharing across a few donors was observed for approximately 4.6% of naive CD4, about 4% of naive CD8, over 2% of memory CD4, and around 0.42% of memory CD8 clonotypes.

Using the deep immunoSEQ assay, TCR CDR3 regions were amplified from genomic DNA by multiplex PCR. Extracted genomic DNA from each cell subset was distributed evenly across all wells of several immunoSEQ 96-well plates, and each plate was treated as a replicate. For sorted subsets, 200 to 250 ng of genomic DNA, equivalent to some 30,000 T cell genomes, went into each replicate PCR. Purified libraries were measured with a Qubit 3.0 fluorometer, size-checked on a Bioanalyzer 2100, and measured again with the KAPA Library Quantification kit. Every immunoSEQ 96-well plate was sequenced on a dedicated single-read 150-cycle Illumina NextSeq 550 flow cell. The authors' pipeline ran thus. Because the immunoSEQ output included only junctional sequences and no quality scores, the filtering could not be the same as the filtering used for full-length reads. Sequences were annotated with PyIR, a Python wrapper for IgBLAST v1.9, and V/J genes and CDR3 were assigned using IMGT germline references. Reads with weak V/J assignments (E-value above 1e-6), missing CDR3, stop codons, out-of-frame junctions, or ambiguous translated residues were removed. V3J clonotypes were defined by identical inferred V gene, J gene, and CDR3 amino acid sequence. The percentage overlap between two repertoires was calculated by dividing the number of shared unique clonotypes by the size of the smaller repertoire. RTK rarefaction, the Chao1 estimator, and Recon v2.1 estimates of unobserved clonotypes were used to assess repertoire richness. For all TCRbeta clonotypes obtained by the gDNA method from four donors, generation probabilities were computed with OLGA. The source is immuneACCESS, and TCRdb retained only in-frame sequences with V and J called. Part of the clones is not carried over; for the studies checked, unresolved V genes explain less than half of this, and the remainder is unexplained. V and J calls and clone size are copied from that table; D and trimming were computed from the DNA. This sample comprises 1 million to 1.2 million clones, approximately 80% of them detected only once. In total, the top ten clones hold 0.85% to 1% of the sample.

The donors were healthy, HIV-negative adults with no recently reported acute infections or vaccinations. Only Caucasian adults living in Nashville, Tennessee, USA were represented among the donors. CD4+ T cells were enriched through magnetic negative selection, after which naive cells were positively selected on CD45RA and the remaining negative fraction served as the memory subset. Blood was obtained by leukapheresis, after which PBMCs were separated by Ficoll-Histopaque density gradient centrifugation and cryopreserved in liquid nitrogen vapor phase. Analytical flow cytometry was used to check the purity and quantity of every magnetically sorted T cell population. Genomic DNA was isolated from each sorted fraction and quantified by UV absorbance on a Nanodrop 2000c. This clone appeared a few times. The specificity of this receptor is unknown. The record has no base qualities; no much larger clone is one base away.

This sequence was found in a young man in good health. Some clones in this sample may be carry-over from other donors' samples. Source material: memory CD4+ T cells from PBMCs. Interpreted using the paper, the cell subset or site label stands for: CD45RA-negative fraction.

The CDR3 loop reads CASSSRIQETQYF. DNA sequence: TGCGCCAGCAGCTCCCGGATCCAAGAGACCCAGTACTTC. This sequence uses TRBV5-1 and TRBJ2-5, with the D gene not clear enough to name. CDR1 and CDR2, per the germline V gene, are SGHRS and YFSETQ. V sheds 3 bases and J sheds 1 base, leaving 7 bases between their ends. Spanning cysteine to phenylalanine, the CDR3 consists of 13 amino acids. The DNA shown is the 39-base CDR3, in frame from base 1.